What follows is one T cell receptor beta chain and its context. The source of the sample is a study of OX40 agonist ivuxolimab in advanced cancers. Study-level information: Prior anti-PD-1, anti-PD-L1 or anti-CTLA-4 therapy did not bar entry, and about 38% had some.

Method: immunoSEQ multiplex PCR; TCRdb's copy keeps in-frame clones and lacks some. Of 20,000 to 25,000 clones in the sample, around three quarters were seen once. The input for sequencing was CD4+ or CD8+ T cells sorted from blood, taken in a trial of the OX40 agonist ivuxolimab. The source is an adult with an advanced solid tumor such as melanoma, head and neck, liver or kidney cancer.

CDR3 amino acids: CASSLDKVYGYTF. The CDR3 bases are TGTGCCAGCAGCTTAGATAAGGTCTATGGCTACACCTTC. This chain joins TRBV7-2 and TRBJ1-2; the D is unclear. This CDR3 comprises 13 residues. The ends were cut back, 1 base at V and 4 bases at J, with 7 bases in the middle. CDR1 and CDR2 (germline): SGHTA, FQGNSA.